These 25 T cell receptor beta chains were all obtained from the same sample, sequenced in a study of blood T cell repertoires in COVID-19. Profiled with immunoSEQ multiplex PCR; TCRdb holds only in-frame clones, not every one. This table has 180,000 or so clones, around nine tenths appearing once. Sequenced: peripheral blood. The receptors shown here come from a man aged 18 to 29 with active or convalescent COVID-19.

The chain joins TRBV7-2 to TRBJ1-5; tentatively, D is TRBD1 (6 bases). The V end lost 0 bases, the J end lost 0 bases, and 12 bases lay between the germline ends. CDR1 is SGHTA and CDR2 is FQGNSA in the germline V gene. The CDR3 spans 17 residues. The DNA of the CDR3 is TGTGCCAGCAGCTTAGCGCGGACAGCCTATAGCAATCAGCCCCAGCATTTT. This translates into CASSLARTAYSNQPQHF.

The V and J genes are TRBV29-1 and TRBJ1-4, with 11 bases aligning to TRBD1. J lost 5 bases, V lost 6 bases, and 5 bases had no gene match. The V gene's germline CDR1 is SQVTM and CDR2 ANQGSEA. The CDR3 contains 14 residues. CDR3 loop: CSVGQGAGNEKLFF. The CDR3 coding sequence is TGCAGCGTCGGACAGGGGGCTGGGAATGAAAAACTGTTTTTT.

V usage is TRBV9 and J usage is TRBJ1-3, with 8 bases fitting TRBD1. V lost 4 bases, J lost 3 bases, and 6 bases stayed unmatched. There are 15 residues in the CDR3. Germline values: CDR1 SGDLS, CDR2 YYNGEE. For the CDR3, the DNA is TGTGCCAGCAGCCCCCTACAGGGGGGTGGAAACACCATATATTTT. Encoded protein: CASSPLQGGGNTIYF.

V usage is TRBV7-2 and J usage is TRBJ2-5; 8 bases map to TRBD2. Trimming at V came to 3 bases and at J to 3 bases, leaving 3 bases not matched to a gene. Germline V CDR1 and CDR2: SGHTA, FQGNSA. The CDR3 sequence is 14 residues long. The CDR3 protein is CASSLGSGEETQYF. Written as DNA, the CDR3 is TGTGCCAGCAGCTTGGGTAGCGGGGAAGAGACCCAGTACTTC. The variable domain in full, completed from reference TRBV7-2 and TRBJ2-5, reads GAGVSQSPSNKVTEKGKDVELRCDPISGHTALYWYRQSLGQGLEFLIYFQGNSAPDKSGLPSDRFSAERTGGSVSTLTIQRTQQEDSAVYLCASSLGSGEETQYFGPGTRLLVL.

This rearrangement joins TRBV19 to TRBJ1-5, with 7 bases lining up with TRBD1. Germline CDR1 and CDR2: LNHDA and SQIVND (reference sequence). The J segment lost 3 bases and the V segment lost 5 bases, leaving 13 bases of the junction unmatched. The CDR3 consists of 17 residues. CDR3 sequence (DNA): TGTGCCAGTAGTTCAGTGCGAGGACAGGACTACAATCAGCCCCAGCATTTT. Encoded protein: CASSSVRGQDYNQPQHF.

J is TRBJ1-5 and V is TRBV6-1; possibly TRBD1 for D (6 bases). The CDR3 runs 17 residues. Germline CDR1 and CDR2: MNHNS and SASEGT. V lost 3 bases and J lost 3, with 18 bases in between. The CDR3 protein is CASSDFTGTSHNQPQHF. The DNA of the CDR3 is TGTGCCAGCAGTGATTTTACAGGGACCAGCCACAATCAGCCCCAGCATTTT.

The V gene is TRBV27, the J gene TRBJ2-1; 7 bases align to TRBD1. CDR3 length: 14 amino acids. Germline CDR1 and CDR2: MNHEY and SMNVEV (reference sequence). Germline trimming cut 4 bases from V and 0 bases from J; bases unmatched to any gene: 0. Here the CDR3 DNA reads TGTGCCAGCAGTTGGGACAGCTCCTACAATGAGCAGTTCTTC. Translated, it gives CASSWDSSYNEQFF.

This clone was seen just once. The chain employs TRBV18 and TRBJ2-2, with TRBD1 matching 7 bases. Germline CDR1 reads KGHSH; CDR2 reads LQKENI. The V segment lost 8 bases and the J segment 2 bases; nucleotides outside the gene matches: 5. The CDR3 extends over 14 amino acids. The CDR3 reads CASVRDRNTGELFF. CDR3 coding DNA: TGTGCCAGCGTCCGGGACAGAAACACCGGGGAGCTGTTTTTT.

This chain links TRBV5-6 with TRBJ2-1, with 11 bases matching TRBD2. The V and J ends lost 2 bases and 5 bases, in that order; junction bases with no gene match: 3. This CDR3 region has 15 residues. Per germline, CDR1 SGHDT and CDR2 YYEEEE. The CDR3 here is CASSFSGGGHNEQFF. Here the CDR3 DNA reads TGTGCCAGCAGCTTTAGCGGGGGGGGACACAATGAGCAGTTCTTC.

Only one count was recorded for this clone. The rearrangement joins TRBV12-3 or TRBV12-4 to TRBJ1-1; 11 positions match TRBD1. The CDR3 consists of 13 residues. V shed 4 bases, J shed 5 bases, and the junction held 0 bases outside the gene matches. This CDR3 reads CASSWDRGTEAFF. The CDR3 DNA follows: TGTGCCAGCAGTTGGGACAGGGGGACTGAAGCTTTCTTT.

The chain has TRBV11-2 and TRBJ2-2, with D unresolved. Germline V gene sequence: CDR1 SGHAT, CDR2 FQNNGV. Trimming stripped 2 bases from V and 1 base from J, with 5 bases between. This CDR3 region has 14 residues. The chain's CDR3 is CASSLRGNTGELFF. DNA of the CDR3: TGTGCCAGCAGCTTACGCGGGAACACCGGGGAGCTGTTTTTT. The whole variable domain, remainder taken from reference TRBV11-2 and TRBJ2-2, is EAGVAQSPRYKIIEKRQSVAFWCNPISGHATLYWYQQILGQGPKLLIQFQNNGVVDDSQLPKDRFSAERLKGVDSTLKIQPAKLEDSAVYLCASSLRGNTGELFFGEGSRLTVL.

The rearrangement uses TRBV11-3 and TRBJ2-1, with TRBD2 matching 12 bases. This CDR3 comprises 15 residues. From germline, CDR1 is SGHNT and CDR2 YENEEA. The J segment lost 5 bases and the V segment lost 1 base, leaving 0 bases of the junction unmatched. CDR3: CASSLGTSGNNEQFF. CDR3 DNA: TGTGCCAGCAGCTTAGGGACTAGCGGGAACAATGAGCAGTTCTTC.

CDR3 in amino acids: CASRPGLEEKLFF. CDR3 coding DNA: TGTGCCAGCAGGCCGGGGTTGGAAGAAAAACTGTTTTTT. The chain combines TRBV2 with TRBJ1-4; no clear D. The V and J ends lost 6 bases and 8 bases respectively, with 13 bases between them. This CDR3 has 13 amino acids. Germline V CDR1 and CDR2: SNHLY, FYNNEI.

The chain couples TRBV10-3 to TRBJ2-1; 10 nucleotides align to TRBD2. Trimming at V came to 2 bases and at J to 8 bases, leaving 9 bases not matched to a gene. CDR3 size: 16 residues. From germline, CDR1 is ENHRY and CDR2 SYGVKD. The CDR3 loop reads CAISERLAGAGHEQFF. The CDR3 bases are TGTGCCATCAGTGAGAGGCTAGCGGGAGCAGGGCATGAGCAGTTCTTC.

CDR3 sequence: CASTHQGLNTEAFF. The CDR3 DNA reads as TGTGCCAGTACTCATCAGGGGTTGAACACTGAAGCTTTCTTT. The chain has TRBV19 and TRBJ1-1; D might be TRBD1 (6 bases). Trimming removed 7 bases from V and 0 bases from J, with 12 bases in between. This CDR3 is 14 amino acids long. Per germline, CDR1 LNHDA and CDR2 SQIVND (reference sequence).

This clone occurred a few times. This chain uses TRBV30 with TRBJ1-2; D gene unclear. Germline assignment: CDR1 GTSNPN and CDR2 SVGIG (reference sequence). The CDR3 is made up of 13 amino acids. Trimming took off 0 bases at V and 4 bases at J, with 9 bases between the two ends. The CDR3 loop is CAWSVLPVYGYTF. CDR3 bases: TGTGCCTGGAGTGTATTACCGGTCTATGGCTACACCTTC. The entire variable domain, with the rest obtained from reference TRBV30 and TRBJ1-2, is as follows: SQTIHQWPATLVQPVGSPLSLECTVEGTSNPNLYWYRQAAGRGLQLLFYSVGIGQISSEVPQNLSASRPQDRQFILSSKKLLLSDSGFYLCAWSVLPVYGYTFGSGTRLTVV.

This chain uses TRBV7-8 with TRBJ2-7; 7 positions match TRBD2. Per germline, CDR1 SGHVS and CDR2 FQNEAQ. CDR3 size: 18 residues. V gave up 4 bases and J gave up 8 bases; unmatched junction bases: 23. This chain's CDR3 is CASSSAGASGRSYGQQYF. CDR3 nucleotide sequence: TGTGCCAGCAGCTCGGCCGGGGCTAGCGGAAGGAGCTACGGGCAGCAGTACTTC.

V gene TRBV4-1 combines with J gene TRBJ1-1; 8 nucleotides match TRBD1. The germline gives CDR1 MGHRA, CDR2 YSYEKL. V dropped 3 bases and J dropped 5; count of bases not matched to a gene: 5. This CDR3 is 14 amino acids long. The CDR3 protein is CASSQVDRGTEAFF. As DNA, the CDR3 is TGCGCCAGCAGCCAGGTTGACAGGGGTACTGAAGCTTTCTTT.

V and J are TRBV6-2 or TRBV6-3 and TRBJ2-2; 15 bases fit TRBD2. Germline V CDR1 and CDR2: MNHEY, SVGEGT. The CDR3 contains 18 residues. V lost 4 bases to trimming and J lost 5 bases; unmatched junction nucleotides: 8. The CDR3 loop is CASSSGLAGGTRTGELFF. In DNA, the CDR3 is TGTGCCAGCAGTTCGGGACTAGCGGGAGGAACCCGAACCGGGGAGCTGTTTTTT.

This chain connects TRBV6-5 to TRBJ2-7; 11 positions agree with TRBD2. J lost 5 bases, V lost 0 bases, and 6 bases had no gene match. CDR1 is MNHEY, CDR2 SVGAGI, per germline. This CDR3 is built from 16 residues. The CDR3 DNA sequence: TGTGCCAGCAGTTACTCCCGAACTAGCGGGAGAAACGAGCAGTACTTC. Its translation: CASSYSRTSGRNEQYF.

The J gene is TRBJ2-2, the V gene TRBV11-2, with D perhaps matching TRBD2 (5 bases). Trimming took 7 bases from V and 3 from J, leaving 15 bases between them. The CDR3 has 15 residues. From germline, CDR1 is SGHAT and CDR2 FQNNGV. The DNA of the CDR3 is TGTGCCAGCACCACGGCGGGCAGGCACACCGGGGAGCTGTTTTTT. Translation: CASTTAGRHTGELFF.

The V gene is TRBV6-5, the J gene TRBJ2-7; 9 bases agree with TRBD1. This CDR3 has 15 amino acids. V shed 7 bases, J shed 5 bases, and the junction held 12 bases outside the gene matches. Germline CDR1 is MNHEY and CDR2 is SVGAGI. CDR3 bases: TGTGCCAGCACCCGAGCGGAACAGGGGGCTGACGAGCAGTACTTC. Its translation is CASTRAEQGADEQYF.

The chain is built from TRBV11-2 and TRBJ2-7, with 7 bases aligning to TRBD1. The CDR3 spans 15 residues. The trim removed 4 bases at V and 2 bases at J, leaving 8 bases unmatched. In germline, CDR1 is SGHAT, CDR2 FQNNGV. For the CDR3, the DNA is TGTGCCAGCAGCTCCGGGACAGCCGTAACCTACGAGCAGTACTTC. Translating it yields CASSSGTAVTYEQYF. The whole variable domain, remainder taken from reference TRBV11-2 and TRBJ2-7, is EAGVAQSPRYKIIEKRQSVAFWCNPISGHATLYWYQQILGQGPKLLIQFQNNGVVDDSQLPKDRFSAERLKGVDSTLKIQPAKLEDSAVYLCASSSGTAVTYEQYFGPGTRLTVT.

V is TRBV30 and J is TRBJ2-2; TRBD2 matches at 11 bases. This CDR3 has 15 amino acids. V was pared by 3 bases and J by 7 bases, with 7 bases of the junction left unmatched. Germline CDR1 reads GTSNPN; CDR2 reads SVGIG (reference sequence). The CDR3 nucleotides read TGTGCCTGGAGCGTAGTAGCGGGAGGGGACGGGGAGCTGTTTTTT. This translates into CAWSVVAGGDGELFF.

The CDR3 protein is CASSLQQQGEGSPLHF. DNA for the CDR3: TGCGCCAGCAGCCTACAACAACAGGGGGAAGGATCACCCCTCCACTTT. The chain uses TRBV4-3 and TRBJ1-6, with 8 bases aligning to TRBD1. The junction had 12 bases not matched to a gene; V was cut back by 4 bases and J by 10 bases. The CDR3 runs 16 residues. Per the germline V gene, CDR1 is LGHNA and CDR2 is YSLEER.